One and the same sample provided the 9 T cell receptor beta chains below, sequenced in a study of spatial heterogeneity in lung cancer (dated by TCRdb to about 2019). Library prep was done by 5' RACE. Sequencing took place on a NextSeq 500. The raw public reads went through TCRdb reprocessing: fastp at Q25, MiXCR clone calling, in-frame beta chains kept. Rows with one shared CDR3 protein collapse into an entry with the most common genes and DNA. The sample table holds about 92,000 distinct CDR3 sequences, of which about an eighth were seen once. The top ten constitute 35% to 45% of the sample. The sample's time point label is to be understood as: sample taken at primary tumor resection. The material was PBMCs, obtained at surgery. These TCRs come from a male donor with early-stage non-small cell lung cancer.

This clonotype was observed a few times. The chain employs TRBV2 and TRBJ2-7; 12 bases map to TRBD1. V lost 5 bases and J lost 7; bases outside the gene matches: 9. The CDR3 loop spans 15 amino acids. Germline values: CDR1 SNHLY, CDR2 FYNNEI. The CDR3 reads CASSKPGQGAREQYF. CDR3 coding DNA: TGTGCCAGCAGTAAACCGGGACAGGGGGCAAGGGAGCAGTACTTC.

This clonotype has ten or more counts. V usage is TRBV7-2 and J usage is TRBJ1-5; D not certain. Germline loops: CDR1 SGHTA, CDR2 FQGNSA. Trimming left V 6 bases short and J 0 bases short, with 3 bases between. CDR3 length equals 12 residues. The chain's CDR3 is CASSFSNQPQHF. In nucleotides, the CDR3 is TGTGCCAGCAGTTTTAGCAATCAGCCCCAGCATTTT.

The chain joins TRBV12-3 or TRBV12-4 to TRBJ1-6; unclear D gene. V lost 1 base, J lost 10 bases, and 17 bases lay in between. This CDR3 contains 16 residues. As DNA, the CDR3 is TGTGCCAGCAGTTTAGGGTCTCCCAGTCTAGGCTCACCCCTCCACTTT. Amino acids: CASSLGSPSLGSPLHF.

The V gene is TRBV27, the J gene TRBJ2-6; D is unresolved. There are 14 residues in the CDR3. The V gene lost 5 bases and the J gene lost 11 bases, with 16 bases spanning the gap. Germline V gene data show CDR1 as MNHEY and CDR2 as SMNVEV (reference sequence). Here the CDR3 reads CASSRSSPPHVLTF. CDR3 bases: TGTGCCAGCAGTCGTAGCTCCCCGCCCCACGTCCTGACTTTC.

V is TRBV7-6 and J is TRBJ2-3; 7 positions agree with TRBD1. This CDR3 has 17 residues. Germline V gives CDR1 SGHVS, CDR2 FNYEAQ. V was clipped by 2 bases and J by 10 bases; unmatched bases: 18. This CDR3 is CASSLLESGTEMDSQYF. Written as DNA, the CDR3 is TGTGCCAGCAGCTTATTAGAATCCGGGACAGAAATGGACTCGCAGTATTTT.

This clonotype was counted at least ten times. This chain uses TRBV27 with TRBJ2-1; D not certain. CDR3 length equals 13 residues. From germline, CDR1 is MNHEY and CDR2 SMNVEV (reference sequence). V was shortened by 0 bases and J by 7 bases, with 7 bases between the two germline ends. CDR3 DNA: TGTGCCAGCAGTTTATCCACCCGAAATGAGCAGTTCTTC. It codes for CASSLSTRNEQFF.

There are many counts of this clonotype. This chain connects TRBV11-2 to TRBJ2-7, with no clear D. Trimming removed 0 bases at V and 0 bases at J, with 3 bases between. The CDR3 runs to 13 residues. Germline V gene data show CDR1 as SGHAT and CDR2 as FQNNGV. In nucleotides, the CDR3 is TGTGCCAGCAGCTTAGAACGCTCCTACGAGCAGTACTTC. It translates to CASSLERSYEQYF.

The chain recombines TRBV6-6 with TRBJ2-5; D is unresolved. The germline V gene has CDR1 MNHNY and CDR2 SVGAGI (reference sequence). The CDR3 is 11 residues long. V lost 4 bases, J lost 8 bases, and 8 bases lay in between. The DNA of the CDR3 is TGTGCCAGCAGTTCCCCTAGTACCCAGTACTTC. Residues: CASSSPSTQYF.

This clonotype turned up a few times. V gene TRBV5-1 combines with J gene TRBJ2-1, with D possibly being TRBD1 (5 bases). Trimming removed 0 bases at V and 5 bases at J, with 9 bases between. CDR3 length: 14 amino acids. The germline CDR1 and CDR2 sequences are SGHRS and YFSETQ. CDR3 bases: TGCGCCAGCAGCTTGGGCGACAGACACAATGAGCAGTTCTTC. This sequence encodes CASSLGDRHNEQFF. The complete variable domain, with remaining parts taken from reference TRBV5-1 and TRBJ2-1, reads KAGVTQTPRYLIKTRGQQVTLSCSPISGHRSVSWYQQTPGQGLQFLFEYFSETQRNKGNFPGRFSGRQFSNSRSEMNVSTLELGDSALYLCASSLGDRHNEQFFGPGTRLTVL.